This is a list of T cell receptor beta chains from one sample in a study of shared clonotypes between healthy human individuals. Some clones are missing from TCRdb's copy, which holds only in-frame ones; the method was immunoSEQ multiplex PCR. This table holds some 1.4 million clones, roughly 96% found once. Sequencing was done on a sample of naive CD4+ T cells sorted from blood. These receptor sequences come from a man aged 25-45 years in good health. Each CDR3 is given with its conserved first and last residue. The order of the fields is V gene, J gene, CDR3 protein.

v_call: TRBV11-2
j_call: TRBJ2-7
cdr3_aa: CASSWGLEQYF

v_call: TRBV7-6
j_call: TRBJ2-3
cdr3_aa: CASIPIGGIGTDTQYF

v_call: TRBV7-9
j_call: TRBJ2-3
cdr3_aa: CASSLQGDTQYF

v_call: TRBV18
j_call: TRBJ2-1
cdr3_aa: CASSPVRASSYNEQFF

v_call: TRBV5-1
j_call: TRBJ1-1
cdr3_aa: CASASYGAHMNTEAFF

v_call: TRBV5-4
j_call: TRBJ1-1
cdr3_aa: CASSLGQGRTEAFF

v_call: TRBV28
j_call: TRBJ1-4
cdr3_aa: CASSFGVGKLFF

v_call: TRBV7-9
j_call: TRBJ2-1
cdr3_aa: CASSSGLASQFF

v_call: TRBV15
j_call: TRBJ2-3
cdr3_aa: CATSRDPVYPLTGQITDTQYF

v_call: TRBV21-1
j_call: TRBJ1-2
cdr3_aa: CASSKRRGGGYTF

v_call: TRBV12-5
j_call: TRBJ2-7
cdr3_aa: CASGVPPAYEQYF

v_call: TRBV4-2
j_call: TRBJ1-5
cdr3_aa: CASSHNAGNQPQHF

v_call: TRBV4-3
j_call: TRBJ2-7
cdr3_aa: CASSPEEGYEQYF

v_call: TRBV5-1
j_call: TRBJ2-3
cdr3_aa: CATKSGGRGTDTQYF

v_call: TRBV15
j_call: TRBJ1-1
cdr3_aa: CATSPSPLGTTEAFF

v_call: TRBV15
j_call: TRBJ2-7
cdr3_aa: CATSGSGAYEQYF

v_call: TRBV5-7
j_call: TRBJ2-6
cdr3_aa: CASSPGNGANVLTF

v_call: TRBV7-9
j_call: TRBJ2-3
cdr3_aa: CASTDQYF

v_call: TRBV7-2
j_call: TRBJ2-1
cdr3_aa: CASSRLPGTAYNEQFF

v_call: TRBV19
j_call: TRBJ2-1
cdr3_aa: CASSGDWRVDEQFF

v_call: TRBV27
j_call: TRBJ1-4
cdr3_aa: CASRYEGHSTNEKLFF

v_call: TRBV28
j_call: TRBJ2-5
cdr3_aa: CASNLLAGGRETQYF

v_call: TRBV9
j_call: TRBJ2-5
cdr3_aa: CASSGYSGTHGETQYF

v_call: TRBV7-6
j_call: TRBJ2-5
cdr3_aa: CASSLAEATRVGLSAYQETQYF

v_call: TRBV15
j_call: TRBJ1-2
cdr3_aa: CATSMGRDYGYTF

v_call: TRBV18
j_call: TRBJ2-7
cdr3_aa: CASSPEGDEQYF

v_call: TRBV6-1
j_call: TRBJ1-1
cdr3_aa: CASRWAGSQNTEAFF

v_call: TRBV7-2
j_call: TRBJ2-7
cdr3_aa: CASSLGTSATYEQYF